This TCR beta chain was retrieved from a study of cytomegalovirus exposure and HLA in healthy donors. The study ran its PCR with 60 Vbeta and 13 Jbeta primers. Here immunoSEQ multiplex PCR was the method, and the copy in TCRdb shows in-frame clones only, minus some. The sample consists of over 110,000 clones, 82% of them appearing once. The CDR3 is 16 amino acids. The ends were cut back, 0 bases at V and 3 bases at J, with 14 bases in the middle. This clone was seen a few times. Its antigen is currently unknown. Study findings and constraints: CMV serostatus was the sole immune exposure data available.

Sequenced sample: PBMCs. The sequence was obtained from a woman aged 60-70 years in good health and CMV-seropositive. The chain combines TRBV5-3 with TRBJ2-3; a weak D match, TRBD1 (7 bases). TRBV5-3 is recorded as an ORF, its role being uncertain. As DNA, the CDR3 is TGTGCCAGAAGCTTGGCCTTCCAGGGGGGAACAGATACGCAGTATTTT. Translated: CARSLAFQGGTDTQYF.